This is a list of T cell receptor beta chains from one sample in a study of cytomegalovirus exposure and HLA in healthy donors. Sequencing used immunoSEQ multiplex PCR; TCRdb keeps in-frame clones, though not all of them. The data contain around 160,000 clones, roughly 65% of them singletons. The sample comprised PBMCs. These receptors originate from a man between 18 and 29 years old in good health and CMV-seropositive. Each CDR3 is given with its conserved first and last residue. The D gene is left open where the match is weak. Rows give clone size only sometimes, using once, few, many, or a class for an expanded clone.

TRBJ1-2 NA 14 TRBV6-1 NA CASKEGQANYGYTF TGTGCCAGCAAGGAGGGCCAGGCTAACTATGGCTACACCTTC
TRBJ1-2 NA 12 TRBV7-9 NA CSSETPNYGYTF TGTTCTAGCGAAACGCCTAACTATGGCTACACCTTC
TRBJ1-6 TRBD1 14 TRBV5-1 NA CASSDGTGKSPLHF TGCGCCAGCAGCGACGGGACAGGTAAATCACCCCTCCACTTT
TRBJ2-1 TRBD2 15 TRBV11-3 NA CASSPVPGLADEQFF TGTGCCAGCAGCCCCGTCCCGGGACTAGCAGATGAGCAGTTCTTC
TRBJ2-1 NA 15 TRBV6-5 NA CASSQQGGAYNEQFF TGTGCCAGCAGTCAGCAGGGAGGAGCGTACAATGAGCAGTTCTTC
TRBJ1-1 NA 14 TRBV28 NA CASSNKFVNTEAFF TGTGCCAGCAGTAACAAATTCGTGAACACTGAAGCTTTCTTT
TRBJ1-2 NA 16 TRBV19 NA CASSSPGGRRSYGYTF TGTGCCAGTAGTAGTCCGGGTGGAAGGAGGTCATATGGCTACACCTTC
TRBJ2-3 NA 14 TRBV5-1 NA CASRTGPSADTQYF TGCGCCAGCAGGACAGGCCCTTCTGCAGATACGCAGTATTTT
TRBJ1-3 TRBD1 16 TRBV6-5 NA CASSYSLPDRVDTIYF TGTGCCAGCAGTTACTCGCTTCCGGACAGGGTGGACACCATATATTTT
TRBJ2-1 TRBD2 19 TRBV4-1 NA CASSQDRWTSGGARNEQFF TGCGCCAGCAGCCAAGATCGCTGGACTAGCGGGGGGGCACGTAATGAGCAGTTCTTC
TRBJ2-2 NA 15 TRBV5-6 NA CASSLGGTNTGELFF TGTGCCAGCAGCTTGGGAGGGACGAACACCGGGGAGCTGTTTTTT
TRBJ2-1 NA 13 TRBV2 NA CASDSGTNNEQFF TGTGCCAGCGACTCCGGGACAAACAATGAGCAGTTCTTC
TRBJ1-3 NA 13 TRBV19 NA CASSIGEGRPIYF TGTGCCAGTAGTATAGGTGAAGGGAGGCCCATATATTTT
TRBJ1-2 TRBD1 16 TRBV6-1 few CASSDLGQGAIYGYTF TGTGCCAGCAGTGACCTAGGACAGGGGGCAATCTATGGCTACACCTTC
TRBJ2-2 TRBD2 14 TRBV18 NA CASSPSGGTGELFF TGTGCCAGCTCACCCAGCGGGGGCACCGGGGAGCTGTTTTTT
TRBJ1-2 TRBD1 13 TRBV10-3 NA CTISETGEDGYTF TGTACCATCAGTGAGACAGGGGAGGATGGCTACACCTTC
TRBJ1-1 TRBD1 17 TRBV5-6 NA CASSLGDRGRADTEAFF TGTGCCAGCAGCCTAGGGGACAGGGGGCGGGCGGACACTGAAGCTTTCTTT
TRBJ2-5 NA 15 TRBV5-1 NA CASSLHGGRQETQYF TGCGCCAGCAGCTTGCACGGGGGGCGCCAAGAGACCCAGTACTTC
TRBJ1-3 TRBD1 19 TRBV23-1 NA CASSQFGTGGNLGGNTIYF TGCGCCAGCAGTCAATTCGGTACAGGGGGCAACTTAGGTGGAAACACCATATATTTT
TRBJ1-3 TRBD1 15 TRBV6-1 many CASSRDRTPGNTIYF TGTGCCAGCAGCCGGGACAGGACCCCTGGAAACACCATATATTTT
TRBJ1-2 TRBD1 18 TRBV11-2 few CASSNQPGQGAPNYGYTF TGTGCCAGCAGCAACCAGCCGGGACAGGGGGCGCCTAACTATGGCTACACCTTC
TRBJ1-1 TRBD1 15 TRBV5-5 NA CASSANPTGGTEAFF TGTGCCAGCAGCGCAAACCCGACAGGGGGGACTGAAGCTTTCTTT
TRBJ2-3 NA 14 TRBV9 NA CASSVLGLADTQYF TGTGCCAGCAGCGTACTGGGACTCGCAGATACGCAGTATTTT
TRBJ2-5 NA 15 TRBV2 NA CASSVQGNVRETQYF TGTGCCAGCAGTGTTCAGGGTAATGTAAGAGAGACCCAGTACTTC
TRBJ2-1 TRBD2 11 TRBV29-1 few CSVSGGNEQFF TGCAGCGTTTCGGGAGGGAATGAGCAGTTCTTC
TRBJ2-5 NA 13 TRBV30 NA CAWRTGGAGTQYF TGTGCCTGGAGGACGGGTGGCGCCGGGACCCAGTACTTC
TRBJ1-3 NA 16 TRBV28 few CASSSPRGGSGNTIYF TGTGCCAGCAGTAGCCCCAGGGGAGGGTCTGGAAACACCATATATTTT
TRBJ1-1 TRBD1 14 TRBV14 NA CASSPGPLWDRSFF TGTGCCAGCAGCCCCGGGCCCCTATGGGACAGATCTTTCTTT
TRBJ1-3 NA 17 TRBV6-4 NA CASSALLGGYSGNTIYF TGTGCCAGCAGTGCTCTCTTGGGGGGGTACTCTGGAAACACCATATATTTT
TRBJ1-2 TRBD1 18 TRBV7-6 NA CASSLAYRLQGAGYGYTF TGTGCCAGCAGCTTAGCTTACCGTCTTCAGGGGGCTGGGTATGGCTACACCTTC
TRBJ2-3 NA 14 TRBV25-1 NA CASSDHKSTDTQYF TGTGCCAGCAGTGACCACAAAAGTACAGATACGCAGTATTTT
TRBJ1-6 NA 12 TRBV7-3 few CASSSLNGPLHF TGTGCCAGCAGCTCTTTAAACGGACCCCTCCACTTT
TRBJ1-1 NA 11 TRBV7-2 NA CASSNVAEAFF TGTGCCAGCAGTAATGTCGCTGAAGCTTTCTTT
TRBJ1-5 NA 13 TRBV19 NA CASSIETRQPQHF TGTGCCAGTAGTATCGAGACAAGACAGCCCCAGCATTTT
TRBJ1-5 TRBD1 12 TRBV7-9 NA CSSSEGQGAWNF TGTTCCAGCAGCGAAGGACAGGGGGCCTGGAATTTT
TRBJ1-1 NA 19 TRBV27 NA CASSLYWVEAGNTNTEAFF TGTGCCAGCAGTTTATATTGGGTAGAGGCAGGGAATACTAACACTGAAGCTTTCTTT
TRBJ1-1 NA 12 TRBV5-1 few CASRRDFGEAFF TGCGCCAGCAGGAGGGACTTTGGTGAAGCTTTCTTT
TRBJ1-3 NA 14 TRBV5-4 NA CASSSQGSGNTIYF TGTGCCAGCAGCTCCCAGGGTTCTGGAAACACCATATATTTT
TRBJ1-3 TRBD1 20 TRBV5-5 NA CASSLDPRTGGQGSLDTIYF TGTGCCAGCAGCTTGGACCCCAGGACAGGGGGCCAGGGATCGTTAGACACCATATATTTT
TRBJ2-1 TRBD1 11 TRBV5-4 NA CASRQGAEQFF TGTGCCAGCCGACAGGGGGCAGAGCAGTTCTTC
TRBJ1-6 TRBD1 15 TRBV9 NA CASSARTGYASPLHF TGTGCCAGCAGCGCGAGGACAGGGTACGCTTCACCCCTCCACTTT
TRBJ2-7 TRBD2 22 TRBV12-5 NA CASVPQTGGSRTSGRAFHEQYF TGTGCTAGTGTCCCCCAGACAGGTGGCTCTCGGACTAGCGGGAGGGCCTTCCACGAGCAGTACTTC
TRBJ2-1 NA 15 TRBV6-5 NA CASSYSYESGFEQFF TGTGCCAGCAGTTACTCGTACGAGTCCGGGTTTGAGCAGTTCTTC
TRBJ2-5 TRBD2 15 TRBV5-1 NA CASSLLAGDVETQYF TGCGCCAGCAGCTTGCTAGCGGGGGACGTGGAGACCCAGTACTTC
TRBJ1-2 NA 11 TRBV5-5 NA CASSLSGGYTF TGTGCCAGCAGCTTGAGCGGTGGCTACACCTTC
TRBJ1-1 NA 15 TRBV6-5 few CASSYGTGLNTEAFF TGTGCCAGCAGTTATGGCACAGGACTGAACACTGAAGCTTTCTTT
TRBJ1-2 TRBD1 13 TRBV10-3 few CALRQGRLDGYTF TGTGCCCTAAGACAGGGAAGACTGGATGGCTACACCTTC
TRBJ2-1 TRBD2 18 TRBV5-6 NA CASSLVAPLAGADNEQFF TGTGCCAGCAGCTTGGTAGCCCCACTAGCGGGAGCGGACAATGAGCAGTTCTTC
TRBJ1-3 NA 14 TRBV6-1 few CASSAGGQRNTIYF TGTGCCAGCAGTGCCGGGGGTCAGAGAAACACCATATATTTT
TRBJ1-2 NA 12 TRBV28 NA CASSLTNYGYTF TGTGCCAGCAGTCTTACTAACTATGGCTACACCTTC
TRBJ1-2 NA 13 TRBV7-8 NA CASSLVQNYGYTF TGTGCCAGCAGCTTAGTCCAAAACTATGGCTACACCTTC
TRBJ2-1 TRBD2 17 TRBV6-1 NA CASSVTSGRSSYNEQFF TGTGCCAGCAGTGTAACTAGCGGGAGGAGCTCCTACAATGAGCAGTTCTTC